This record covers a single T cell receptor (beta chain). The antigen remains undetermined. MiXCR, applied by TCRdb to the reads, yields one record per CDR3 protein. In the table there are about 600,000 distinct CDR3 sequences, roughly 24% of which are singletons. The sample is drawn from a study of T cell repertoires in cytomegalovirus infection. About the research overall: CMV infection plus the matching HLA type was flagged by public TCR beta signatures.

Whole-study results and caveats: Identification of carriers of CMV plus the relevant HLA was achieved through cumulative public TCR beta family frequency.

This CDR3 has 14 residues. Deletions cut 4 bases from V and 2 bases from J, with 12 bases between. Material: CD8+ T cells from PBMCs. The source is a human donor in good health (CMV status not recorded). Some clones in this sample may be carry-over from other donors' samples. V usage is TRBV12-3 or TRBV12-4 and J usage is TRBJ2-7; possible D gene TRBD1, 5 bases. The CDR3, as DNA: TGTGCCAGCAGTTCCAGGGTCTATCCCTACGAGCAGTACGTC. As protein: CASSSRVYPYEQYV.